The 5 T cell receptor beta chains reported below all come from one sample, sequenced in a study of control samples from healthy donors and cancer patients. Method: immunoSEQ multiplex PCR; TCRdb's copy keeps in-frame clones and lacks some. The profile shows about 82,000 clones, over 75% of them singletons. Sequencing was done on a sample of blood. These receptors all stem from a man in his fifties or sixties in good health.

The chain has TRBV6-2 or TRBV6-3 and TRBJ2-1, with D hard to call. Trimming left V 6 bases short and J 2 bases short, with 8 bases between. The germline V gene has CDR1 MNHEY and CDR2 SVGEGT. The CDR3 has 13 residues. In DNA form, the CDR3 reads TGTGCCAGCAGCTCCGATCCCTACAATGAGCAGTTCTTC. Its protein is CASSSDPYNEQFF.

The rearrangement uses TRBV29-1 and TRBJ2-1, with a weak D call TRBD1 (5 bases). The CDR3 runs 15 residues. CDR1 and CDR2 (germline): SQVTM, ANQGSEA. The germline V and J ends were trimmed by 3 bases and 0 bases, with 12 bases remaining between them. The CDR3: CSVDQGFSSYNEQFF. The DNA for the CDR3 is TGCAGCGTTGATCAGGGTTTCAGCTCCTACAATGAGCAGTTCTTC.

The J gene is TRBJ1-1, the V gene TRBV6-4; 9 bases agree with TRBD1. The CDR3 is 16 residues long. V shed 5 bases and J 5 bases; nucleotides not matched to a gene: 12. CDR1 MRHNA and CDR2 SNTAGT come from the germline V gene. The CDR3 coding sequence is TGTGCCAGCAGTCCACAGGGGGCGTTCTCCCAAACTGAAGCTTTCTTT. The encoded protein is CASSPQGAFSQTEAFF.

This chain links TRBV24-1 with TRBJ2-3; 13 positions agree with TRBD2. From germline, CDR1 is KGHDR and CDR2 SFDVKD. Trimming at V came to 5 bases and at J to 4 bases, leaving 2 bases not matched to a gene. There are 15 residues in the CDR3. The CDR3 spells CATSGTSGSSDTQYF. In DNA form, the CDR3 reads TGTGCCACCAGTGGGACTAGCGGGAGTTCAGATACGCAGTATTTT.

The chain combines TRBV6-2 or TRBV6-3 with TRBJ1-5; no clear D gene. This CDR3 region has 15 residues. Germline V gene sequence: CDR1 MNHEY, CDR2 SVGEGT. Deletions cut 6 bases from V and 1 base from J, with 13 bases between. CDR3 sequence reads: CASSRRAGSNQPQHF. The CDR3, as DNA: TGTGCCAGCAGCCGCCGGGCAGGCAGCAATCAGCCCCAGCATTTT.